This TCR beta chain stems from a study of T cells in Graves' hyperthyroidism and ophthalmopathy. Study background: Initial diagnosis, before any treatment, was when peripheral blood was collected.

Ten or more counts support this clonotype. Per germline, CDR1 SGHDT and CDR2 YYEEEE. The CDR3 has 15 residues. Deletions cut 0 bases from V and 8 bases from J, with 17 bases between. Amplification of TCR beta CDR3 regions used RNA as the template. First-round RT-PCR of the TCR CDR3 relied on the HTBI primer set. From the multiplex PCR reads, TCRdb called clonotypes with MiXCR, one entry per CDR3 protein. Of about 99,000 distinct CDR3 sequences listed, roughly 44% are singletons. An absence of ophthalmopathy progression within 18 months meant stable Graves' hyperthyroidism. Pregnant or lactating patients were excluded, as were those with uncontrolled infection or other autoimmune disease.

The rearrangement uses TRBV5-6 and TRBJ1-2; D might be TRBD1 (6 bases). This receptor was obtained from a man between 40 and 49 years old with Graves' hyperthyroidism. The sequenced sample was blood. The chain's CDR3 is CASSLGSTGGQGYTF. CDR3 in DNA: TGTGCCAGCAGCTTGGGATCGACAGGTGGACAGGGCTACACCTTC. The variable domain in full, completed from reference TRBV5-6 and TRBJ1-2, reads DAGVTQSPTHLIKTRGQQVTLRCSPKSGHDTVSWYQQALGQGPQFIFQYYEEEERQRGNFPDRFSGHQFPNYSSELNVNALLLGDSALYLCASSLGSTGGQGYTFGSGTRLTVV.